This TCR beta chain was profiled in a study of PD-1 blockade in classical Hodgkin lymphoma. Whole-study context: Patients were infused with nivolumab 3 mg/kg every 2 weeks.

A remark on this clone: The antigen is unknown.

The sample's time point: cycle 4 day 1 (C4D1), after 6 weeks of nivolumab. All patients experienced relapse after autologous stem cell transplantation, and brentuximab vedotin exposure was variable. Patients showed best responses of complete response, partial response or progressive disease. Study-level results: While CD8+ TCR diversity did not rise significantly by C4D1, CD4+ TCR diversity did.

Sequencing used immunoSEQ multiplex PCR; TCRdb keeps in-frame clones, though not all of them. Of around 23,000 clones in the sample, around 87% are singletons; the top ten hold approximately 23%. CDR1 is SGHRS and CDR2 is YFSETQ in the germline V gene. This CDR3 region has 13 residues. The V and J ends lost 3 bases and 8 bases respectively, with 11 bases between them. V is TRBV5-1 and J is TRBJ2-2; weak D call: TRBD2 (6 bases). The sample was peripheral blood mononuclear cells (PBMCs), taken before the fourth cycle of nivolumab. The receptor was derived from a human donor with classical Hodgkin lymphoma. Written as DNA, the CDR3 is TGCGCCAGCAGCTCGGGGGTTTTGGGGGAGCTGTTTTTT. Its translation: CASSSGVLGELFF.